This TCR beta chain stems from a study of shared clonotypes between healthy human individuals. Deletions cut 2 bases from V and 3 bases from J, with 9 bases between. The CDR3 runs to 14 residues. CDR1 is SGHTA, CDR2 FQGTGA, per germline. Profiled with immunoSEQ multiplex PCR; TCRdb holds only in-frame clones, not every one. The sample contains about 2.4 million clones, roughly 93% of which appear only once. As concerns this clone: Additional DNA sequences in this sample encode the identical CDR3.

The V and J genes are TRBV7-3 and TRBJ2-3; either TRBD1 or TRBD2 may fit D (7 bases each). The TCR sequence derives from a man aged 18 to 30 in good health. Some clones in this sample may be carry-over from other donors' samples. Material for sequencing was naive CD4+ T cells from PBMCs. Sample subset: CD45RA+ positively selected. CDR3 in amino acids: CASSLQGGTDTQYF. The CDR3 DNA follows: TGTGCCAGCAGCTTACAGGGGGGGACAGATACGCAGTATTTT. Looking up the rest from reference TRBV7-3 and TRBJ2-3 gives the full variable domain: GAGVSQTPSNKVTEKGKYVELRCDPISGHTALYWYRQSLGQGPEFLIYFQGTGAADDSGLPNDRFFAVRPEGSVSTLKIQRTERGDSAVYLCASSLQGGTDTQYFGPGTRLTVL.